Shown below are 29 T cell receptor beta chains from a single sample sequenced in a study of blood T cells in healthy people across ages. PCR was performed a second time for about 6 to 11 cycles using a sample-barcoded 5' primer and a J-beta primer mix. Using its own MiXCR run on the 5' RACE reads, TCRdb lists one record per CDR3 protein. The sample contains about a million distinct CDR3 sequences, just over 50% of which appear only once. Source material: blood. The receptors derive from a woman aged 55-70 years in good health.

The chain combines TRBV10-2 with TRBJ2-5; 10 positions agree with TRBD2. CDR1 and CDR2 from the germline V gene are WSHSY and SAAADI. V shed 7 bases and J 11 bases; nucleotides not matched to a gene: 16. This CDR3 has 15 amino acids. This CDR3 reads CASNPGLAIWNEQYF. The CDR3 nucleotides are TGCGCCAGCAACCCGGGACTAGCGATATGGAATGAGCAGTACTTC.

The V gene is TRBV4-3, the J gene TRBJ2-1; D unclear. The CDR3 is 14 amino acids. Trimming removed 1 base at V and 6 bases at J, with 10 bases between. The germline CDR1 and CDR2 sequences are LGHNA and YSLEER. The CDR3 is CASSQAVSANEQFF. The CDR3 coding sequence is TGCGCCAGCAGCCAAGCCGTCTCGGCCAATGAGCAGTTCTTC.

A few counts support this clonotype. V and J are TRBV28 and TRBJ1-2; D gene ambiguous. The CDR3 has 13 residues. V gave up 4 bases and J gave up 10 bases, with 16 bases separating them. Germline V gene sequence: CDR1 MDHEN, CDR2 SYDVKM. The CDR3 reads CASSSSPQLDYTF. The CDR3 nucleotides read TGTGCCAGCAGTTCTTCCCCTCAGCTCGACTACACCTTC.

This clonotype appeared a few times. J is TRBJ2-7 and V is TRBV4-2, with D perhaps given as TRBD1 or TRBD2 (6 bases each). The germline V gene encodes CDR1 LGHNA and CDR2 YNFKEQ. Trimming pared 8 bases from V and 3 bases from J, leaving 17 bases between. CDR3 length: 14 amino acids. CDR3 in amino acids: CASRGLNGIYEQYF. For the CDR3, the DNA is TGTGCCAGCCGGGGGCTCAATGGCATCTACGAGCAGTACTTC.

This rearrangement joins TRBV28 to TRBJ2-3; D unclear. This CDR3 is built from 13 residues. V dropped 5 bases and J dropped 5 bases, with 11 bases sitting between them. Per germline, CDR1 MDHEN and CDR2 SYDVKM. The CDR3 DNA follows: TGTGCCAGCAGTGCCAACATAGGAGATACGCAGTATTTT. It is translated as CASSANIGDTQYF. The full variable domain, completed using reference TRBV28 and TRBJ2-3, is DVKVTQSSRYLVKRTGEKVFLECVQDMDHENMFWYRQDPGLGLRLIYFSYDVKMKEKGDIPEGYSVSREKKERFSLILESASTNQTSMYLCASSANIGDTQYFGPGTRLTVL.

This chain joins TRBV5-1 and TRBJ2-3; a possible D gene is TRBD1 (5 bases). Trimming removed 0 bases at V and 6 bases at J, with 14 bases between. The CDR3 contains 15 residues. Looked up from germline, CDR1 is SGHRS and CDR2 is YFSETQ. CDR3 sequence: CASSLGGLPVDTQYF. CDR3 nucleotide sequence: TGCGCCAGCAGCTTGGGGGGCCTACCTGTGGATACGCAGTATTTT.

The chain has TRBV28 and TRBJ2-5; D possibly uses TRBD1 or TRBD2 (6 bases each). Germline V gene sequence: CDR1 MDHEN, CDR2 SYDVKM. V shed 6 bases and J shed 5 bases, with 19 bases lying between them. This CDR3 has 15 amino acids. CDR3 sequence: CASSPAGRRGETQYF. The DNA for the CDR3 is TGTGCCAGCAGCCCTGCGGGCAGGAGGGGGGAGACCCAGTACTTC.

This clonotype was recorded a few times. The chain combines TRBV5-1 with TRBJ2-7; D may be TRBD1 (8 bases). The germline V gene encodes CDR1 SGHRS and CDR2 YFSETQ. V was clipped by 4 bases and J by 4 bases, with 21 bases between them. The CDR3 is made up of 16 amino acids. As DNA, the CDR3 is TGCGCCAGCAGCCGCACCCATACAGGGGGGGCTTACGAGCAGTACTTC. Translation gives CASSRTHTGGAYEQYF.

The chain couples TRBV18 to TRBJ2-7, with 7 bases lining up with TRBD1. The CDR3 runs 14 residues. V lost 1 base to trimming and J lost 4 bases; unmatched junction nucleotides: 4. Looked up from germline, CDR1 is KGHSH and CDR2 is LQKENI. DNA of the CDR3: TGTGCCAGCTCACCACAGGGGGCTGGATACGAGCAGTACTTC. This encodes CASSPQGAGYEQYF. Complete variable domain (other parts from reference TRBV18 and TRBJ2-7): NAGVMQNPRHLVRRRGQEARLRCSPMKGHSHVYWYRQLPEEGLKFMVYLQKENIIDESGMPKERFSAEFPKEGPSILRIQQVVRGDSAAYFCASSPQGAGYEQYFGPGTRLTVT.

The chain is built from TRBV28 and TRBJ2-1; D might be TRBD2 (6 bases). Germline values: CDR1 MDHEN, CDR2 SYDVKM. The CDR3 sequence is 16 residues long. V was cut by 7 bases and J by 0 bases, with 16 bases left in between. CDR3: CASILAPTSSYNEQFF. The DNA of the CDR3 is TGTGCCAGCATACTAGCCCCGACCAGCTCCTACAATGAGCAGTTCTTC.

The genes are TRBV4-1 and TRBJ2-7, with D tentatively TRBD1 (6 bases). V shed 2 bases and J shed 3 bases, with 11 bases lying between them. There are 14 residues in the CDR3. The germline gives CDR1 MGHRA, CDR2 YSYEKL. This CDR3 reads CASSQPGQLYEQYF. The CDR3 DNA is TGCGCCAGCAGCCAACCGGGACAACTCTACGAGCAGTACTTC.

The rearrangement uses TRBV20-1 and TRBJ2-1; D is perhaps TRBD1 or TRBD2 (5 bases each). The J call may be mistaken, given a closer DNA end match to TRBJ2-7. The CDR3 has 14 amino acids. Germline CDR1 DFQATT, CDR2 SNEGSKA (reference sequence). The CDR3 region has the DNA TGCAGTGCTAGATATACCTTGACGGGGACCGAGCAGTACTTC. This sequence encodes CSARYTLTGTEQYF.

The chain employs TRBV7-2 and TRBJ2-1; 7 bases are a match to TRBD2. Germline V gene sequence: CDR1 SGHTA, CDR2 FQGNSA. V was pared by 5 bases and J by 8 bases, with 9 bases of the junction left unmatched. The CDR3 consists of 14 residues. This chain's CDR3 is CASSIPGGLHEQFF. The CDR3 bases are TGTGCCAGCAGCATCCCGGGGGGTCTCCATGAGCAGTTCTTC.

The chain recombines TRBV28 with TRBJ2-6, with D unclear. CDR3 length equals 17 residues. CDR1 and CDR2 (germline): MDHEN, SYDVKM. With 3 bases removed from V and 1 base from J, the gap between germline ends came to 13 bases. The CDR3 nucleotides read TGTGCCAGCAGTTTCGGTCTGGGGAATTCTGGGGCCAACGTCCTGACTTTC. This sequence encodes CASSFGLGNSGANVLTF.

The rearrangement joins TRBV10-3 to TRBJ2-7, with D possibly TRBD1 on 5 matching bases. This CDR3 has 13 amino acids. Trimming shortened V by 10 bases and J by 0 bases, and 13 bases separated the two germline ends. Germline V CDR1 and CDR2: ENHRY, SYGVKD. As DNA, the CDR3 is TGTGCCACAGCAGGGTTTAGCTCCTACGAGCAGTACTTC. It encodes CATAGFSSYEQYF.

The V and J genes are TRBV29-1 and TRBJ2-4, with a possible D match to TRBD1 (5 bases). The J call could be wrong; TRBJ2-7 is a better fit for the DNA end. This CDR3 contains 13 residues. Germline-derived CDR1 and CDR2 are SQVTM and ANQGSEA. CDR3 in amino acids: CSVEVAGTYEQYF. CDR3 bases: TGCAGCGTTGAAGTGGCAGGGACCTACGAGCAGTACTTC.

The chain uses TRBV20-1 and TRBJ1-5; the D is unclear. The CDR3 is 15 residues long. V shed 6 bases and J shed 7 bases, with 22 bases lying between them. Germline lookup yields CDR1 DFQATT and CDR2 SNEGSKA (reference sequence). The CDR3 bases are TGCAGTGCCCGGGCGGTCGGGGATCACACACAGCCCCAGCATTTT. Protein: CSARAVGDHTQPQHF.

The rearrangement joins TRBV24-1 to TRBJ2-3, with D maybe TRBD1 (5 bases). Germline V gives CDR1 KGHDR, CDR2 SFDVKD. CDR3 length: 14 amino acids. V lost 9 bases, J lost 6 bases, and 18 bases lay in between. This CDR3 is CATAGHGSSDTQYF. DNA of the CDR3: TGTGCCACCGCCGGACATGGGTCCTCGGATACGCAGTATTTT.

The CDR3 DNA reads TGCAGTGCTAGAGTTCTTGAGACAACGGAGACCCAGTACTTC. Translated: CSARVLETTETQYF. The chain is built from TRBV20-1 and TRBJ2-5; D remains unclear. Between the trimmed V and J ends, which lost 1 base and 5 bases, there was a span of 14 bases. Germline V gives CDR1 DFQATT, CDR2 SNEGSKA (reference sequence). This CDR3 has 14 residues.

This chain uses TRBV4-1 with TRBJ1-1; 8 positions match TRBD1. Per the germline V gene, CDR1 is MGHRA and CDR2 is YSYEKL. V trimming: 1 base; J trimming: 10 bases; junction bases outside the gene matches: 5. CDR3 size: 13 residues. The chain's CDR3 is CASSQGQGIGAFF. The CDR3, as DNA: TGCGCCAGCAGCCAAGGACAGGGGATTGGAGCTTTCTTT.

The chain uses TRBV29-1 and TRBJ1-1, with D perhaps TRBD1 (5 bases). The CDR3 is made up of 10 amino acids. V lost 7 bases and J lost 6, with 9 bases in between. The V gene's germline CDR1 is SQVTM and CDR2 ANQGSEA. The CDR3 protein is CSAQQAEAFF. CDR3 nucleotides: TGCAGCGCCCAACAGGCTGAAGCTTTCTTT.

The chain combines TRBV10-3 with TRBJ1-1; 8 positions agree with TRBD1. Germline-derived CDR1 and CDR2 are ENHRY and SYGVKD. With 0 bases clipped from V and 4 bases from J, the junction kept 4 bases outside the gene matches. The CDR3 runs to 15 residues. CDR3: CAISESTGEGTEAFF. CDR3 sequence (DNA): TGTGCCATCAGTGAGTCGACAGGGGAGGGCACTGAAGCTTTCTTT.

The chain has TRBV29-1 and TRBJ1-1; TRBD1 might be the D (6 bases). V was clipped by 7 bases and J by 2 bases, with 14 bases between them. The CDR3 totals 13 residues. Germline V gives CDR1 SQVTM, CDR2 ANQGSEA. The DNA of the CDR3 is TGCAGCGCAAAAGGACAGCCCAACACTGAAGCTTTCTTT. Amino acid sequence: CSAKGQPNTEAFF.

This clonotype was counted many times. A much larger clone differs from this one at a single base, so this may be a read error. DNA for the CDR3: TGTGCCAGCAGTGTAAGTCAGGGGATGAAGACCCAGTACTTC. It encodes CASSVSQGMKTQYF. The chain is built from TRBV12-3 or TRBV12-4 and TRBJ2-5, with D perhaps TRBD1 (6 bases). Trimming left V 5 bases short and J 6 bases short, with 16 bases between. This CDR3 comprises 14 residues.

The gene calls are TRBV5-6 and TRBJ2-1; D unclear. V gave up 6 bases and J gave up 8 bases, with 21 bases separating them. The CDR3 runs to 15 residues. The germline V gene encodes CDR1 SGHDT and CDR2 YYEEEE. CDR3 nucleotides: TGTGCCAGCAACGACCTCCCTAGGCTGGGCGATGAGCAGTTCTTC. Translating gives CASNDLPRLGDEQFF.

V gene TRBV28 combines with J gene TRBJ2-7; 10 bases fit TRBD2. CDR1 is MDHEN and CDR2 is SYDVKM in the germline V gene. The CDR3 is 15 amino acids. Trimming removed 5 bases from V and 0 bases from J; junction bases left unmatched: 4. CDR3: CASSVSGRISYEQYF. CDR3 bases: TGTGCCAGCAGTGTTAGCGGGAGGATCTCCTACGAGCAGTACTTC.

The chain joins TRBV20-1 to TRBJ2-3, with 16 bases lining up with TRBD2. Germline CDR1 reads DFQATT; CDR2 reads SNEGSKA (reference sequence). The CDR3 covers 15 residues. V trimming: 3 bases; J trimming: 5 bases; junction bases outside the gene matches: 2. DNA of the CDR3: TGCAGTGCTAGGGGACTAGCGGGAGGGATAGATACGCAGTATTTT. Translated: CSARGLAGGIDTQYF.

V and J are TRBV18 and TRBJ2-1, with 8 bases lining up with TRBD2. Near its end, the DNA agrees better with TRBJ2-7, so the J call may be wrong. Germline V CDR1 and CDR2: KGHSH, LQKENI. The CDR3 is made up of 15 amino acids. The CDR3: CASSPRGTRNNEQYF. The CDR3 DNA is TGTGCCAGCTCACCGAGAGGGACTAGGAACAATGAGCAGTACTTC.

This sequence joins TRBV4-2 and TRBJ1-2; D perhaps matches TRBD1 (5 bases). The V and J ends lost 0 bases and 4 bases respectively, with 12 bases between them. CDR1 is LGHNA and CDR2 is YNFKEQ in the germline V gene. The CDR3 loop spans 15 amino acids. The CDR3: CASSQDADGAYGYTF. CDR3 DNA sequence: TGTGCCAGCAGCCAAGATGCGGACGGGGCCTATGGCTACACCTTC.